The 28 T cell receptor beta chains below come from one sample, sequenced in a study of T cell responses to AZD1222 COVID-19 vaccine. The table came from immunoSEQ multiplex PCR; TCRdb's copy has only in-frame clones and leaves some out. The sample has approximately 110,000 clones, roughly 91% seen once. The material was peripheral blood, obtained on day 0 of AZD1222 vaccination. These receptors were taken from an adult in good health.

The rearrangement joins TRBV5-6 to TRBJ2-7; D may be TRBD2 (6 bases). Germline assignment: CDR1 SGHDT and CDR2 YYEEEE. CDR3 length: 15 residues. Trimming stripped 4 bases from V and 5 bases from J, with 19 bases between. CDR3 bases: TGTGCCAGCAGCGGGGTTTTTGCGGCGGGGCACGAGCAGTACTTC. This codes for CASSGVFAAGHEQYF.

The chain links TRBV10-3 to TRBJ1-3; tentatively, D is TRBD1 (6 bases). There are 15 residues in the CDR3. CDR1 is ENHRY and CDR2 is SYGVKD in the germline V gene. With 8 bases removed from V and 3 bases from J, the gap between germline ends came to 17 bases. Written as DNA, the CDR3 is TGTGCCATCGTAGCCGGGGGCGGTGGTGGAAACACCATATATTTT. It specifies CAIVAGGGGGNTIYF.

This rearrangement joins TRBV7-8 to TRBJ2-5, with 11 bases lining up with TRBD2. V was clipped by 5 bases and J by 2 bases; unmatched bases: 4. Per the germline V gene, CDR1 is SGHVS and CDR2 is FQNEAQ. CDR3 length: 15 residues. The CDR3 bases are TGTGCCAGCAGCAGGGGACTAGCGGCACAAGAGACCCAGTACTTC. This gives the protein CASSRGLAAQETQYF.

This chain uses TRBV9 with TRBJ2-7, with TRBD2 as a possible D gene (5 bases). Germline loops: CDR1 SGDLS, CDR2 YYNGEE. Deletions cut 0 bases from V and 7 bases from J, with 11 bases between. This CDR3 is 13 amino acids long. CDR3 in amino acids: CASSVDLAKEQYF. The CDR3 bases are TGTGCCAGCAGCGTAGATCTAGCAAAGGAGCAGTACTTC. Full variable domain (rest looked up from reference TRBV9 and TRBJ2-7): DSGVTQTPKHLITATGQRVTLRCSPRSGDLSVYWYQQSLDQGLQFLIQYYNGEERAKGNILERFSAQQFPDLHSELNLSSLELGDSALYFCASSVDLAKEQYFGPGTRLTVT.

V and J are TRBV18 and TRBJ1-1; D gene unclear. Trimming removed 3 bases from V and 5 bases from J, with 13 bases in between. CDR1 is KGHSH, CDR2 LQKENI, per germline. The CDR3 has 14 amino acids. CDR3 in DNA: TGTGCCAGCTCACCTCCGGCTGATAGAACTGAAGCTTTCTTT. Its protein is CASSPPADRTEAFF.

V usage is TRBV5-4 and J usage is TRBJ1-6; the D gene is possibly TRBD1 (6 bases). The V end was cut by 5 bases, the J end by 7 bases, with 10 bases between. The CDR3 covers 13 residues. From germline, CDR1 is SGHNT and CDR2 YYREEE (reference sequence). The CDR3 is CASRRTDNSPLHF. DNA for the CDR3: TGTGCCAGCAGACGGACAGACAATTCACCCCTCCACTTT.

Points on this clone: This CDR3 is also generated by other DNA sequences in the sample. V and J are TRBV6-2 or TRBV6-3 and TRBJ2-7; D ambiguous. CDR1 is MNHEY, CDR2 SVGEGT, per germline. This CDR3 has 11 residues. Deletions cut 6 bases from V and 3 bases from J, with 6 bases between. CDR3 sequence reads: CASSPSYEQYF. The CDR3 nucleotides are TGTGCCAGCAGCCCAAGCTACGAGCAGTACTTC.

Here the CDR3 DNA reads TGTGCCAGTCGGGACAGGGGGCGGGCTGGGGCCAACGTCCTGACTTTC. The encoded protein is CASRDRGRAGANVLTF. The V gene is TRBV19, the J gene TRBJ2-6; TRBD1 agrees at 12 bases. CDR3 length: 16 residues. J was trimmed by 2 bases and V by 8 bases; bases with no gene match: 4. Germline loops: CDR1 LNHDA, CDR2 SQIVND (reference sequence).

V gene TRBV2 combines with J gene TRBJ2-5; weak D call: TRBD2 (5 bases). CDR1 and CDR2 (germline): SNHLY, FYNNEI. V lost 7 bases to trimming and J lost 3 bases, with 18 bases between them. The CDR3 runs to 15 residues. CDR3 sequence: CASKGIPGFKETQYF. The DNA for the CDR3 is TGTGCCAGCAAGGGAATCCCGGGGTTTAAAGAGACCCAGTACTTC. The variable domain in full, with the rest retrieved from reference TRBV2 and TRBJ2-5, is EPEVTQTPSHQVTQMGQEVILRCVPISNHLYFYWYRQILGQKVEFLVSFYNNEISEKSEIFDDQFSVERPDGSNFTLKIRSTKLEDSAMYFCASKGIPGFKETQYFGPGTRLLVL.

The V and J genes are TRBV9 and TRBJ2-1; 7 bases agree with TRBD2. V shed 1 base and J 7 bases; nucleotides not matched to a gene: 2. Germline V CDR1 and CDR2: SGDLS, YYNGEE. The CDR3 runs 13 residues. CDR3 residues: CASSVLAENEQFF. Written as DNA, the CDR3 is TGTGCCAGCAGCGTACTAGCGGAGAATGAGCAGTTCTTC.

The chain employs TRBV5-1 and TRBJ2-1, with 9 positions matching TRBD1. This CDR3 region has 14 residues. The trim removed 2 bases at V and 9 bases at J, leaving 6 bases unmatched. Germline loops: CDR1 SGHRS, CDR2 YFSETQ. This chain's CDR3 is CASSFTGGRGEQFF. The DNA of the CDR3 is TGCGCCAGCAGCTTTACAGGGGGCAGGGGTGAGCAGTTCTTC.

The rearrangement uses TRBV30 and TRBJ2-1; 9 nucleotides agree with TRBD1. The CDR3 loop spans 15 amino acids. With 1 base clipped from V and 6 bases from J, the junction kept 7 bases outside the gene matches. Looked up from germline, CDR1 is GTSNPN and CDR2 is SVGIG (reference sequence). CDR3: CAWSAGQGFGNEQFF. The CDR3 nucleotides read TGTGCCTGGAGTGCGGGACAGGGATTTGGCAATGAGCAGTTCTTC.

The chain couples TRBV5-1 to TRBJ2-1; 14 positions match TRBD2. From germline, CDR1 is SGHRS and CDR2 YFSETQ. The junction had 11 bases not matched to a gene; V was cut back by 3 bases and J by 9 bases. This CDR3 contains 17 residues. In nucleotides, the CDR3 is TGCGCCAGCAGCTCATACGGGACTAGCGGGAGACAGGGTGAGCAGTTCTTC. This codes for CASSSYGTSGRQGEQFF.

The J gene is TRBJ2-5, the V gene TRBV5-1; TRBD1 might be the D (6 bases). The V and J ends lost 2 bases and 5 bases respectively, with 10 bases between them. This CDR3 is 13 amino acids long. The germline gives CDR1 SGHRS, CDR2 YFSETQ. As DNA, the CDR3 is TGCGCCAGCAGCTTCCCCCAGGGGGAGACCCAGTACTTC. Translation gives CASSFPQGETQYF.

The rearrangement joins TRBV2 to TRBJ1-4, with D possibly matching TRBD1 (5 bases). This CDR3 is built from 13 residues. The V and J ends lost 4 bases and 7 bases respectively, with 10 bases between them. Germline CDR1 reads SNHLY; CDR2 reads FYNNEI. CDR3 sequence reads: CASSGARGEKLFF. As DNA, the CDR3 is TGTGCCAGCAGTGGAGCAAGGGGTGAAAAACTGTTTTTT. Complete variable domain (other parts from reference TRBV2 and TRBJ1-4): EPEVTQTPSHQVTQMGQEVILRCVPISNHLYFYWYRQILGQKVEFLVSFYNNEISEKSEIFDDQFSVERPDGSNFTLKIRSTKLEDSAMYFCASSGARGEKLFFGSGTQLSVL.

This sequence joins TRBV3-1 (or the pseudogene TRBV3-2) and TRBJ1-6, with D hard to call. Trimming took 1 base from V and 7 from J, leaving 5 bases between them. The CDR3 loop spans 13 amino acids. The germline CDR1 and CDR2 sequences are LGHDT and YNNKEL (reference sequence). The CDR3 nucleotides read TGTGCCAGCAGCCAAGTGGGGAATTCACCCCTCCACTTT. Translating it yields CASSQVGNSPLHF.

The J gene is TRBJ2-3, the V gene TRBV10-1, with unresolved D. The V end was cut by 6 bases, the J end by 1 base, with 8 bases between. The length of the CDR3 is 13 residues. Looked up from germline, CDR1 is WNHNN and CDR2 is SYGVQD (reference sequence). CDR3 loop: CASSAHGTDTQYF. In nucleotides, the CDR3 is TGCGCCAGCAGCGCGCATGGCACAGATACGCAGTATTTT.

The V gene is TRBV16, the J gene TRBJ2-7, with 10 bases that match TRBD1. Germline values: CDR1 KGHSY, CDR2 FQNENV. The CDR3 is 15 amino acids. Trimming took 5 bases from V and 3 from J; bases not matched to a gene: 7. The CDR3 region is CASSDPGTGVYEQYF. CDR3 DNA: TGTGCCAGCAGCGACCCCGGGACAGGGGTCTACGAGCAGTACTTC.

This clone was detected once. CDR3 bases: TGTGCCAGCAGCGTAGAGGGGACAGGGGGTGTAGACGCTAACTATGGCTACACCTTC. As protein: CASSVEGTGGVDANYGYTF. This rearrangement joins TRBV9 to TRBJ1-2, with 11 positions matching TRBD1. Trimming cost V 0 bases and J 0 bases; bases outside gene matches: 10. Germline loops: CDR1 SGDLS, CDR2 YYNGEE. The CDR3 totals 19 residues.

CDR3 loop: CASSEVGSYSNQPQHF. CDR3 DNA: TGTGCCAGCAGTGAAGTTGGGTCCTATAGCAATCAGCCCCAGCATTTT. The rearrangement joins TRBV6-1 to TRBJ1-5; D uncertain. Germline assignment: CDR1 MNHNS and CDR2 SASEGT. The CDR3 loop spans 16 amino acids. V was shortened by 1 base and J by 0 bases, with 10 bases between the two germline ends.

This clone came up once. The chain joins TRBV15 to TRBJ2-7; possible D gene TRBD2, 6 bases. The germline V gene encodes CDR1 LNHNV and CDR2 YYDKDF (reference sequence). Between the trimmed V and J ends, which lost 0 bases and 3 bases, there was a span of 6 bases. The CDR3 contains 13 residues. Here the CDR3 reads CATSRDSGYEQYF. The DNA of the CDR3 is TGTGCCACCAGCAGAGATAGCGGCTACGAGCAGTACTTC.

This clone was seen once. CDR3 sequence reads: CASTIQRGNEQFF. CDR3 sequence (DNA): TGTGCCAGCACCATCCAACGGGGCAATGAGCAGTTCTTC. V usage is TRBV28 and J usage is TRBJ2-1, with D perhaps TRBD2 (5 bases). The V and J ends lost 7 bases and 6 bases respectively, with 13 bases between them. There are 13 residues in the CDR3. Germline V CDR1 and CDR2: MDHEN, SYDVKM.

The V and J genes are TRBV7-8 and TRBJ2-2; D not certain. The germline gives CDR1 SGHVS, CDR2 FQNEAQ. The CDR3 is 15 amino acids. V was clipped by 6 bases and J by 7 bases, with 18 bases between them. The CDR3 DNA is TGTGCCAGCAGACAAGCTTTCGGGTTCGGCGGGGAGCTGTTTTTT. Translated, it gives CASRQAFGFGGELFF.

This clone was seen once. The chain carries TRBV10-1 and TRBJ2-5, with unresolved D. V lost 3 bases to trimming and J lost 2 bases, with 10 bases between them. Germline V gives CDR1 WNHNN, CDR2 SYGVQD (reference sequence). The CDR3 consists of 14 residues. The CDR3 region is CASSETLTQETQYF. The DNA for the CDR3 is TGCGCCAGCAGTGAAACACTCACTCAAGAGACCCAGTACTTC.

In its sample, this clone was seen a few times. The chain couples TRBV2 to TRBJ2-3; TRBD2 aligns across 10 bases. This CDR3 is built from 16 residues. Germline trimming cut 4 bases from V and 0 bases from J; bases unmatched to any gene: 4. The germline gives CDR1 SNHLY, CDR2 FYNNEI. This CDR3 is CASSVAGGTSTDTQYF. Written as DNA, the CDR3 is TGTGCCAGCAGTGTAGCGGGAGGTACTAGCACAGATACGCAGTATTTT.

V is TRBV7-9 and J is TRBJ1-1, with D perhaps TRBD1 (5 bases). V lost 0 bases, J lost 7 bases, and 12 bases lay in between. The CDR3 contains 14 residues. Germline V gene sequence: CDR1 SEHNR, CDR2 FQNEAQ (reference sequence). CDR3 amino acids: CASSLATPGGEAFF. The CDR3 DNA follows: TGTGCCAGCAGCTTAGCCACCCCGGGGGGTGAAGCTTTCTTT.

This chain links TRBV4-1 with TRBJ1-1; D remains ambiguous. The V gene's germline CDR1 is MGHRA and CDR2 YSYEKL. Trimming left V 0 bases short and J 2 bases short, with 4 bases between. This CDR3 has 13 residues. The CDR3 loop is CASSQDGNTEAFF. The CDR3 region has the DNA TGCGCCAGCAGCCAAGATGGAAACACTGAAGCTTTCTTT.

The J gene is TRBJ2-7, the V gene TRBV3-1 (or the pseudogene TRBV3-2), with TRBD2 identical over 9 bases. Germline V CDR1 and CDR2: LGHDT, YNNKEL (reference sequence). Trimming removed 1 base from V and 4 bases from J; junction bases left unmatched: 8. This CDR3 contains 16 residues. The CDR3 DNA is TGTGCCAGCAGCCAAGTAGGGACTAGCCCATCTTACGAGCAGTACTTC. It codes for CASSQVGTSPSYEQYF.